Presented here are 32 T cell receptor beta chains from one specimen sequenced in a study of shared clonotypes between healthy human individuals. Clones were read by immunoSEQ multiplex PCR, and TCRdb kept only the in-frame ones, dropping some. The sample lists approximately 2.5 million clones; 80% to 95% were seen once. Specimen: naive CD4+ T cells from PBMCs. Subset: CD45RA+ positively selected. These TCRs come from a man aged 18 to 30 in good health. Some clones in this sample may be carry-over from other donors' samples.

The chain recombines TRBV4-1 with TRBJ1-5; a weak D match, TRBD1 (5 bases). CDR1 and CDR2 from the germline V gene are MGHRA and YSYEKL. V lost 2 bases and J 4 bases, leaving 12 bases between the germline ends. This CDR3 has 15 residues. CDR3 protein: CASSQPGTYNQPQHF. CDR3 in DNA: TGCGCCAGCAGCCAACCTGGGACCTATAATCAGCCCCAGCATTTT.

This chain uses TRBV7-8 with TRBJ2-3; weak D call: TRBD2 (5 bases). This CDR3 region has 15 residues. Trimming took off 4 bases at V and 4 bases at J, with 15 bases between the two ends. Looked up from germline, CDR1 is SGHVS and CDR2 is FQNEAQ. DNA of the CDR3: TGTGCCAGCAGCTCCGGGGTGATTGATGCAGATACGCAGTATTTT. This sequence encodes CASSSGVIDADTQYF.

This clone was recorded once. The chain links TRBV27 to TRBJ2-1; 11 bases line up with TRBD2. The V and J ends lost 0 bases and 7 bases, in that order; junction bases with no gene match: 5. CDR1 and CDR2 from the germline V gene are MNHEY and SMNVEV (reference sequence). The CDR3 consists of 16 residues. This CDR3 is CASSLSTSGIPNEQFF. CDR3 DNA sequence: TGTGCCAGCAGTTTATCGACTAGCGGGATCCCAAATGAGCAGTTCTTC.

This rearrangement joins TRBV11-2 to TRBJ2-2, with 9 bases identical to TRBD2. J was trimmed by 2 bases and V by 8 bases; bases with no gene match: 12. CDR1 is SGHAT, CDR2 FQNNGV, per germline. The CDR3 sequence is 17 residues long. This CDR3 reads CASRTLAGVGNTGELFF. The DNA for the CDR3 is TGTGCCAGCCGGACGTTAGCGGGAGTAGGTAACACCGGGGAGCTGTTTTTT.

The V and J genes are TRBV7-9 and TRBJ2-7; weak D call: TRBD2 (5 bases). The CDR3 is 16 amino acids. Trimming left V 1 base short and J 2 bases short, with 15 bases between. Germline values: CDR1 SEHNR, CDR2 FQNEAQ (reference sequence). CDR3 amino acids: CASSLGSGVETYEQYF. In DNA form, the CDR3 reads TGTGCCAGCAGCTTAGGGTCCGGGGTAGAAACCTACGAGCAGTACTTC.

In this sample, this clone turned up once. This rearrangement joins TRBV28 to TRBJ2-7, with D possibly being TRBD1 or TRBD2 (5 bases each). Looked up from germline, CDR1 is MDHEN and CDR2 is SYDVKM. The CDR3 is made up of 14 amino acids. V was trimmed by 4 bases and J by 4 bases, leaving 14 bases between them. The CDR3 sequence: CASSYAGTEYEQYF. DNA of the CDR3: TGTGCCAGCAGTTACGCCGGGACGGAGTACGAGCAGTACTTC. The full variable domain, completed using reference TRBV28 and TRBJ2-7, is DVKVTQSSRYLVKRTGEKVFLECVQDMDHENMFWYRQDPGLGLRLIYFSYDVKMKEKGDIPEGYSVSREKKERFSLILESASTNQTSMYLCASSYAGTEYEQYFGPGTRLTVT.

This clone was seen only a few times. V usage is TRBV7-2 and J usage is TRBJ1-5, with D maybe TRBD1 (5 bases). There are 15 residues in the CDR3. Germline V lookup: CDR1 SGHTA, CDR2 FQGNSA. The V and J ends lost 4 bases and 0 bases respectively, with 10 bases between them. This CDR3 is CASSWGRNSNQPQHF. The CDR3 DNA is TGTGCCAGCAGCTGGGGACGGAATAGCAATCAGCCCCAGCATTTT. Combining the CDR3 with reference TRBV7-2 and TRBJ1-5 gives the whole variable domain GAGVSQSPSNKVTEKGKDVELRCDPISGHTALYWYRQSLGQGLEFLIYFQGNSAPDKSGLPSDRFSAERTGGSVSTLTIQRTQQEDSAVYLCASSWGRNSNQPQHFGDGTRLSIL.

This chain uses TRBV15 with TRBJ2-7; 7 bases match TRBD2. Germline CDR1 LNHNV, CDR2 YYDKDF (reference sequence). This CDR3 is 13 amino acids long. V was pared by 0 bases and J by 7 bases, with 3 bases of the junction left unmatched. This CDR3 is CATSRELGGEQYF. CDR3 bases: TGTGCCACCAGCAGAGAACTCGGGGGGGAGCAGTACTTC.

The chain is built from TRBV5-1 and TRBJ2-1, with 7 bases fitting TRBD2. With 4 bases clipped from V and 3 bases from J, the junction kept 16 bases outside the gene matches. The CDR3 has 18 residues. CDR1 is SGHRS and CDR2 is YFSETQ in the germline V gene. The CDR3 sequence is CASSARPVRGEVYNEQFF. The CDR3 nucleotides read TGCGCCAGCAGCGCGCGTCCCGTCCGGGGGGAAGTCTACAATGAGCAGTTCTTC.

The chain combines TRBV4-2 with TRBJ2-2, with TRBD2 matching 11 bases. V gave up 0 bases and J gave up 3 bases; unmatched junction bases: 9. The germline V gene has CDR1 LGHNA and CDR2 YNFKEQ. The CDR3 contains 19 residues. The CDR3 DNA reads as TGTGCCAGCAGCCAAGATCGCGTAGCGGGAGGGCCGGACACCGGGGAGCTGTTTTTT. Its protein product is CASSQDRVAGGPDTGELFF.

A note on this clone: This same CDR3 is encoded by further DNA sequences in the sample. This chain uses TRBV5-1 with TRBJ2-1; 10 bases map to TRBD2. J gave up 6 bases and V 1 base, and 4 bases lay outside the gene matches. Germline CDR1 is SGHRS and CDR2 is YFSETQ. CDR3 size: 15 residues. In DNA, the CDR3 is TGCGCCAGCAGCTTGTCACTAGCGGGACGCAATGAGCAGTTCTTC. It yields the protein CASSLSLAGRNEQFF.

The chain links TRBV29-1 to TRBJ2-1; 7 bases map to TRBD2. Germline V gene data show CDR1 as SQVTM and CDR2 as ANQGSEA. Trimming took 2 bases from V and 7 from J; bases not matched to a gene: 11. This CDR3 has 15 residues. The chain's CDR3 is CSVESLAAFRNEQFF. In nucleotides, the CDR3 is TGCAGCGTTGAATCTCTAGCGGCCTTCAGAAATGAGCAGTTCTTC.

This chain connects TRBV28 to TRBJ1-2, with D hard to call. Germline CDR1 is MDHEN and CDR2 is SYDVKM. The length of the CDR3 is 16 residues. Trimming stripped 5 bases from V and 5 bases from J, with 21 bases between. CDR3 DNA: TGTGCCAGCAGTATACCCCCCGGCCAAATGGGATATGGCTACACCTTC. Amino acid sequence: CASSIPPGQMGYGYTF.

The chain couples TRBV9 to TRBJ1-1, with D maybe TRBD1 (5 bases). The CDR3 is 15 residues long. CDR1 and CDR2 (germline): SGDLS, YYNGEE. V lost 4 bases and J lost 5, with 18 bases in between. The CDR3 reads CASSPEAQGRTEAFF. DNA for the CDR3: TGTGCCAGCAGCCCAGAGGCCCAGGGAAGGACTGAAGCTTTCTTT.

The CDR3 DNA reads TGTGCCAGCTCCCCAAATCCCTACGAGCAGTACTTC. Its translation is CASSPNPYEQYF. The J gene is TRBJ2-7, the V gene TRBV18; the D is unclear. The CDR3 covers 12 residues. V shed 6 bases and J shed 2 bases, with 8 bases lying between them. The germline gives CDR1 KGHSH, CDR2 LQKENI.

Remarks on this clone: Sequence at one end of the junction differs from germline and may be a read error. The rearrangement joins TRBV2 to TRBJ1-6, with 9 bases identical to TRBD1. Germline lookup yields CDR1 SNHLY and CDR2 FYNNEI. The CDR3 has 16 amino acids. The CDR3 here is CASREVTGGLRSPLHF. CDR3 in DNA: TGTGCCAGCAGAGAAGTTACAGGGGGCTTACGTTCACCCCTCCACTTT.

CDR3 loop: CASSLGVGRNTEAFF. CDR3 DNA: TGTGCCAGCAGCTTGGGTGTGGGAAGGAACACTGAAGCTTTCTTT. This chain joins TRBV5-6 and TRBJ1-1, with D unclear. The V gene lost 0 bases and the J gene lost 1 base, with 10 bases spanning the gap. This CDR3 is built from 15 residues. Looked up from germline, CDR1 is SGHDT and CDR2 is YYEEEE.

The V and J genes are TRBV7-6 and TRBJ2-1; 8 nucleotides line up with TRBD2. Germline trimming cut 4 bases from V and 1 base from J; bases unmatched to any gene: 6. CDR1 and CDR2 (germline): SGHVS, FNYEAQ. The CDR3 contains 16 residues. The CDR3 DNA reads TGTGCCAGCAGCTCAAGCGGGAGAGTTTCCTACAATGAGCAGTTCTTC. Its translation: CASSSSGRVSYNEQFF.

A remark on this clone: Since the CDR3 does not end with the conserved phenylalanine or tryptophan, this likely comes from a read error. The DNA is left out, because the CDR3 cannot be placed on it with certainty; the CDR3 is given as TCRdb lists it. This sequence joins TRBV12-5 and TRBJ1-4; TRBD1, as called in the table, went unchecked against the DNA. The CDR3 adds up to 10 amino acids, both ends counted. The germline CDR1 and CDR2 sequences are LGHNT and FRNRAP. The CDR3 sequence: CASGLVHPDC.

This rearrangement joins TRBV5-1 to TRBJ2-3; TRBD2 might be the D (6 bases). Trimming took 4 bases from V and 5 from J, leaving 23 bases between them. CDR1 and CDR2 from the germline V gene are SGHRS and YFSETQ. This CDR3 contains 17 residues. The CDR3 is CASSQLKISGVEDTQYF. CDR3 DNA sequence: TGCGCCAGCAGCCAGCTCAAGATATCGGGAGTGGAAGATACGCAGTATTTT.

The chain combines TRBV5-1 with TRBJ2-3; TRBD2 matches at 14 bases. This CDR3 region has 17 residues. V lost 3 bases, J lost 3 bases, and 6 bases stayed unmatched. CDR1 and CDR2 (germline): SGHRS, YFSETQ. This CDR3 reads CASSSTSGRALTDTQYF. CDR3 nucleotides: TGCGCCAGCAGCTCGACTAGCGGGAGGGCCCTGACAGATACGCAGTATTTT.

The chain has TRBV5-1 and TRBJ1-2; possibly TRBD1 for D (5 bases). Germline-derived CDR1 and CDR2 are SGHRS and YFSETQ. V lost 0 bases, J lost 2 bases, and 11 bases lay in between. This CDR3 contains 15 residues. In DNA, the CDR3 is TGCGCCAGCAGCTTGGCTGTCAGACAGAACTATGGCTACACCTTC. It specifies CASSLAVRQNYGYTF.

This clone was seen once. The J gene is TRBJ2-7, the V gene TRBV7-7, with D perhaps TRBD1 (5 bases). V was pared by 1 base and J by 5 bases, with 9 bases between. The CDR3 is 13 residues long. Germline values: CDR1 SSHAT, CDR2 FNYEAQ (reference sequence). DNA for the CDR3: TGTGCCAGCAGCTTAGGGCAGGACAACGAGCAGTACTTC. The encoded protein is CASSLGQDNEQYF.

The chain has TRBV29-1 and TRBJ1-1; D not certain. Per germline, CDR1 SQVTM and CDR2 ANQGSEA. V lost 8 bases, J lost 4 bases, and 20 bases lay in between. CDR3 length equals 14 residues. CDR3 DNA sequence: TGCAGCTACCGGGCCGTCGCGGGTGGCACTGAAGCTTTCTTT. Translated: CSYRAVAGGTEAFF.

Details on this clone: The sample holds other DNA sequences that translate to the same CDR3. This chain uses TRBV7-2 with TRBJ1-1; no clear D. Trimming took 2 bases from V and 2 from J, leaving 9 bases between them. The germline V gene encodes CDR1 SGHTA and CDR2 FQGNSA. The CDR3 is 14 residues long. The DNA of the CDR3 is TGTGCCAGCAGCTTAAGGAGAAGCAACACTGAAGCTTTCTTT. This gives the protein CASSLRRSNTEAFF.

This clone was detected once. The chain couples TRBV28 to TRBJ2-7; D is possibly TRBD2 (6 bases). Germline CDR1 reads MDHEN; CDR2 reads SYDVKM. This CDR3 is built from 14 residues. V lost 4 bases, J lost 4 bases, and 14 bases lay in between. This chain's CDR3 is CASSSRGLSYEQYF. The CDR3 DNA is TGTGCCAGCAGTTCACGAGGACTATCATACGAGCAGTACTTC.

The DNA of the CDR3 is TGTGCCAGCAGTTTATATCGGGGAAGAGAGACCCAGTACTTC. Protein: CASSLYRGRETQYF. V gene TRBV28 combines with J gene TRBJ2-5; a weak D match, TRBD2 (5 bases). CDR1 MDHEN and CDR2 SYDVKM come from the germline V gene. Trimming cost V 1 base and J 4 bases, with 10 bases left between them. The CDR3 spans 14 residues.

V is TRBV28 and J is TRBJ1-1; D perhaps matches TRBD1 (5 bases). The V gene lost 5 bases and the J gene lost 1 base, with 14 bases spanning the gap. CDR3 size: 15 residues. CDR1 is MDHEN and CDR2 is SYDVKM in the germline V gene. CDR3 residues: CASSPIFTGNTEAFF. In DNA form, the CDR3 reads TGTGCCAGCAGTCCCATATTTACAGGGAACACTGAAGCTTTCTTT.

The chain links TRBV7-2 to TRBJ1-1, with D unclear. V lost 1 base to trimming and J lost 1 base, with 7 bases between them. CDR3 size: 14 residues. Germline V gene sequence: CDR1 SGHTA, CDR2 FQGNSA. Written as DNA, the CDR3 is TGTGCCAGCAGCTTAGAAAGGGAGAACACTGAAGCTTTCTTT. It codes for CASSLERENTEAFF.

This chain links TRBV7-3 with TRBJ2-1; tentatively, D is TRBD2 (6 bases). Trimming shortened V by 1 base and J by 4 bases, and 20 bases separated the two germline ends. The CDR3 loop spans 18 amino acids. The germline gives CDR1 SGHTA, CDR2 FQGTGA. CDR3 region: CASSLMPIAGRPYNEQFF. The CDR3 DNA sequence: TGTGCCAGCAGCTTAATGCCGATCGCGGGGCGACCTTACAATGAGCAGTTCTTC.

A word on this clone: The sample has other DNA sequences that encode this CDR3 too. This chain uses TRBV6-5 with TRBJ2-7; D gene uncertain. The CDR3 consists of 14 residues. V was shortened by 0 bases and J by 2 bases, with 8 bases between the two germline ends. Germline V gene data show CDR1 as MNHEY and CDR2 as SVGAGI. CDR3 bases: TGTGCCAGCAGTTACTCGGACGGACCCTACGAGCAGTACTTC. It translates to CASSYSDGPYEQYF.

This chain links TRBV16 with TRBJ2-5, with 8 positions matching TRBD2. The CDR3 sequence is 15 residues long. Trimming took 5 bases from V and 4 from J; bases not matched to a gene: 9. Per germline, CDR1 KGHSY and CDR2 FQNENV. CDR3 residues: CASSETSGSGETQYF. The CDR3 DNA reads TGTGCCAGCAGCGAAACCAGCGGGAGTGGAGAGACCCAGTACTTC.